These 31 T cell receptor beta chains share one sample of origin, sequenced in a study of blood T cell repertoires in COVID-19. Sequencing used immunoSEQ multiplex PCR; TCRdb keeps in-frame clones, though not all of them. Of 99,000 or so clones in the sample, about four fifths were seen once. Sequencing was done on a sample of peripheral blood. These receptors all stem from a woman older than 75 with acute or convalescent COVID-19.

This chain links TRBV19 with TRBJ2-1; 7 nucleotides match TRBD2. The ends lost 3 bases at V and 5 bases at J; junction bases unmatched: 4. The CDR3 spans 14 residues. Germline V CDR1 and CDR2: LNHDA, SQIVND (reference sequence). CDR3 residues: CASSIRTRDNEQFF. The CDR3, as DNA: TGTGCCAGTAGTATCAGGACTAGGGACAATGAGCAGTTCTTC.

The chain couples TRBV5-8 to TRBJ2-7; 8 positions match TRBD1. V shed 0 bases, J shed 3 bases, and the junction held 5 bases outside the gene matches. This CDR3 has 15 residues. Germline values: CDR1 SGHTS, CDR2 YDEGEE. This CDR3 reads CASSLGQGNLYEQYF. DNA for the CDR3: TGTGCCAGCAGCTTGGGACAGGGGAATCTCTACGAGCAGTACTTC. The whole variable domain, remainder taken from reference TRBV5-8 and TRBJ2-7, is EAGVTQSPTHLIKTRGQQATLRCSPISGHTSVYWYQQALGLGLQFLLWYDEGEERNRGNFPPRFSGRQFPNYSSELNVNALELEDSALYLCASSLGQGNLYEQYFGPGTRLTVT.

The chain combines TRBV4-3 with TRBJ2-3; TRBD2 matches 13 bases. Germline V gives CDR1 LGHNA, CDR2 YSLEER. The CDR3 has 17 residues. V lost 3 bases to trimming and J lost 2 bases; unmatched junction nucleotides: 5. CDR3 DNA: TGCGCCAGCAGCCAGATGGGACTAGCGGGGATCACAGATACGCAGTATTTT. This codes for CASSQMGLAGITDTQYF.

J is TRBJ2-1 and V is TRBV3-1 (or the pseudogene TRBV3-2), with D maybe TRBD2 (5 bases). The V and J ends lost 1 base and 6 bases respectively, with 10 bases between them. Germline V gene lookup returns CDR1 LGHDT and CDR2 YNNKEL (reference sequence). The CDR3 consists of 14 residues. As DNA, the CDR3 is TGTGCCAGCAGCCAAGGGAGGATTAGCAATGAGCAGTTCTTC. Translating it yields CASSQGRISNEQFF.

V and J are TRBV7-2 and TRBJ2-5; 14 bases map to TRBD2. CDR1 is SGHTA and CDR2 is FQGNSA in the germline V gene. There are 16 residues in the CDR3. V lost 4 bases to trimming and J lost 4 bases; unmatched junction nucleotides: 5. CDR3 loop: CASSSGLAGGRETQYF. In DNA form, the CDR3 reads TGTGCCAGCAGCTCTGGACTAGCGGGAGGTCGAGAGACCCAGTACTTC.

CDR3 sequence: CASSSRTSGRPEQFF. CDR3 DNA: TGTGCCAGCAGTTCCAGGACTAGCGGGAGACCTGAGCAGTTCTTC. The chain uses TRBV28 and TRBJ2-1; 13 nucleotides match TRBD2. J was trimmed by 9 bases and V by 4 bases; bases with no gene match: 6. CDR3 length equals 15 residues. The germline CDR1 and CDR2 sequences are MDHEN and SYDVKM.

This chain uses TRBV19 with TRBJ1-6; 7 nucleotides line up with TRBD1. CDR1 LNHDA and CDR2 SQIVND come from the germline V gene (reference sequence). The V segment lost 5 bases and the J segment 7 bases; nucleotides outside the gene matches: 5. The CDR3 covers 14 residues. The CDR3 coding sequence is TGTGCCAGTAGTTTCGACAGGGTGAATTCACCCCTCCACTTT. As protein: CASSFDRVNSPLHF.

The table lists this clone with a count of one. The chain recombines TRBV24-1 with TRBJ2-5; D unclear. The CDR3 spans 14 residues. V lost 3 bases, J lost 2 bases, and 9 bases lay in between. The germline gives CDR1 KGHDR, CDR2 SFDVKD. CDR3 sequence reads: CATSDRGSQETQYF. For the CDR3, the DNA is TGTGCCACCAGTGATCGAGGATCTCAAGAGACCCAGTACTTC.

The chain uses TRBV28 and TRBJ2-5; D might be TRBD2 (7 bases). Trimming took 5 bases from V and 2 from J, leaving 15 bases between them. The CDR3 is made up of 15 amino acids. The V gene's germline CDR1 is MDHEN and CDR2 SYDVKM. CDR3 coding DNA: TGTGCCAGCAGTCCCGTAGGGGGGGGGCAAGAGACCCAGTACTTC. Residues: CASSPVGGGQETQYF.

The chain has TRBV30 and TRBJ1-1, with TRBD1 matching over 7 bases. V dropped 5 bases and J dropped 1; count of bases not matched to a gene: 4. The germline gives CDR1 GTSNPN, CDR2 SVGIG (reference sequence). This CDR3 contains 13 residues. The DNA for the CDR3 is TGTGCCTGGGGGGACAGCCGGAACACTGAAGCTTTCTTT. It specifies CAWGDSRNTEAFF.

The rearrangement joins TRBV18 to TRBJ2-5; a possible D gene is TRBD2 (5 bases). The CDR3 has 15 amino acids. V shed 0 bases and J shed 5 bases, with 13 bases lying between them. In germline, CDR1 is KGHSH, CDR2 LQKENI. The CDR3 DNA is TGTGCCAGCTCACCACCGGAGGCCCTGGGGGAGACCCAGTACTTC. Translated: CASSPPEALGETQYF.

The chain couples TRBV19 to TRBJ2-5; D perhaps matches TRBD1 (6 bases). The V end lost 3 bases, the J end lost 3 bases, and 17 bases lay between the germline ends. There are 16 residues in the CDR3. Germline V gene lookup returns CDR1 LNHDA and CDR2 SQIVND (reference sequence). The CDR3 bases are TGTGCCAGTAGTATCACCGGGACAAAAGAAAAAGAGACCCAGTACTTC. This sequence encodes CASSITGTKEKETQYF.

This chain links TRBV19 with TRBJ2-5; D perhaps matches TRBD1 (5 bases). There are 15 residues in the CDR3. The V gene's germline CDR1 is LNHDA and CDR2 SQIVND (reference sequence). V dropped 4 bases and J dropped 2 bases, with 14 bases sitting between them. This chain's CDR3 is CASSRPQGPQETQYF. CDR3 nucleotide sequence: TGTGCCAGTAGTAGGCCGCAGGGCCCTCAAGAGACCCAGTACTTC.

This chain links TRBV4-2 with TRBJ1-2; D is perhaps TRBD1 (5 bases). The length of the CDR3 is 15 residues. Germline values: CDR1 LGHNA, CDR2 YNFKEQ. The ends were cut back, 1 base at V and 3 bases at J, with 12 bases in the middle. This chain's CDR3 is CASSQVFGADYGYTF. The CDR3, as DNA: TGTGCCAGCAGCCAAGTTTTTGGGGCAGACTATGGCTACACCTTC.

The CDR3 here is CASSWDGSSNQPQHF. The DNA for the CDR3 is TGTGCCAGCAGTTGGGACGGGAGTAGCAATCAGCCCCAGCATTTT. V and J are TRBV28 and TRBJ1-5; D perhaps matches TRBD1 (5 bases). The CDR3 length is 15 residues. V was pared by 4 bases and J by 0 bases, with 10 bases between. Germline CDR1 reads MDHEN; CDR2 reads SYDVKM.

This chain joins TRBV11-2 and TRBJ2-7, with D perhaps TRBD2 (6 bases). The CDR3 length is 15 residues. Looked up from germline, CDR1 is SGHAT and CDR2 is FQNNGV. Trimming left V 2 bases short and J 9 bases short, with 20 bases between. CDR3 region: CASSLQTGELSRQYF. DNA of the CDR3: TGTGCCAGCAGCTTACAGACGGGAGAGCTTAGTCGGCAGTACTTC.

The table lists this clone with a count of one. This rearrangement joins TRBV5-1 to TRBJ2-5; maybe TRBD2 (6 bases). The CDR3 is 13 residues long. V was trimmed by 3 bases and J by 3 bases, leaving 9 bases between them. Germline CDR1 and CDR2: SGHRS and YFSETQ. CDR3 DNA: TGCGCCAGCAGCTCAGGAGGGGAAGAGACCCAGTACTTC. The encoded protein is CASSSGGEETQYF.

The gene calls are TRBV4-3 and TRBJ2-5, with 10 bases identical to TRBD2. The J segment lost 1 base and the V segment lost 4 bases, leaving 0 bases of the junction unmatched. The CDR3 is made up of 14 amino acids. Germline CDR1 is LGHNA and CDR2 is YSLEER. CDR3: CASSRTSGQETQYF. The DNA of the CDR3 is TGCGCCAGCAGCCGGACTAGCGGCCAAGAGACCCAGTACTTC.

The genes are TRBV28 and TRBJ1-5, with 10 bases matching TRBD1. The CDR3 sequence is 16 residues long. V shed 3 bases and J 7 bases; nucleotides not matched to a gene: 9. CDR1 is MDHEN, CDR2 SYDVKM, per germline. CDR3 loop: CASSFLGTGVGQPQHF. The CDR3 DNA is TGTGCCAGCAGTTTCTTAGGGACAGGGGTAGGGCAGCCCCAGCATTTT.

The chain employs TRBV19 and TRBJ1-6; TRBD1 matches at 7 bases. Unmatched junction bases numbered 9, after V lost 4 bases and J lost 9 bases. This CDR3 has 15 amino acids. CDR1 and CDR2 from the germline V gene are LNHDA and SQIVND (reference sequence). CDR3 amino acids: CASSRLQGVGSPLHF. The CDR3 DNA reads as TGTGCCAGTAGTAGACTGCAGGGGGTAGGTTCACCCCTCCACTTT. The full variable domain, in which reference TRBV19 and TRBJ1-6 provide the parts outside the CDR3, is DGGITQSPKYLFRKEGQNVTLSCEQNLNHDAMYWYRQDPGQGLRLIYYSQIVNDFQKGDIAEGYSVSREKKESFPLTVTSAQKNPTAFYLCASSRLQGVGSPLHFGNGTRLTVT.

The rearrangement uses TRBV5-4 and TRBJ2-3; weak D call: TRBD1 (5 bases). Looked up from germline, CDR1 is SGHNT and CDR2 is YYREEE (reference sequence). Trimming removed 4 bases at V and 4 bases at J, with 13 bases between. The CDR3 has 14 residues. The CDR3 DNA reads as TGTGCCAGCAGCCTTAGACAGAGTTCAGATACGCAGTATTTT. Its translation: CASSLRQSSDTQYF.

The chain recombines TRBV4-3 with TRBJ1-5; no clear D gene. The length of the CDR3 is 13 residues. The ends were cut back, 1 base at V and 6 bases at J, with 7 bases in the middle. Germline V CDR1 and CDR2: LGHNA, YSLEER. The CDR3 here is CASSQGHSQPQHF. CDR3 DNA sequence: TGCGCCAGCAGCCAAGGGCATTCTCAGCCCCAGCATTTT.

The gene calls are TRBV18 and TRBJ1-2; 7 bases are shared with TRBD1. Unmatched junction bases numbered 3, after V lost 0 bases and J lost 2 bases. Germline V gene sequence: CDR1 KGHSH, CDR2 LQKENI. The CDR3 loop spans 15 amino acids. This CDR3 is CASSPPTGFNYGYTF. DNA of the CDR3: TGTGCCAGCTCACCACCGACAGGGTTCAACTATGGCTACACCTTC.

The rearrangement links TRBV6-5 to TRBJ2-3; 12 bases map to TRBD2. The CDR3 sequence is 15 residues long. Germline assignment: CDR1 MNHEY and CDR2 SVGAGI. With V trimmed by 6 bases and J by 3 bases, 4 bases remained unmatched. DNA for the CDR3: TGTGCCAGCAGACAAGGGACTAGCGGGACAGATACGCAGTATTTT. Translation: CASRQGTSGTDTQYF.

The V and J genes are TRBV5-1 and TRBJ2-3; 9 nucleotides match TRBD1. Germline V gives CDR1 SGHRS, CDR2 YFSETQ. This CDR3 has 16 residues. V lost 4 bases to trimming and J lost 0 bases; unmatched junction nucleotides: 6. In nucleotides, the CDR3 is TGCGCCAGCAGCGGGACAGGGACGTCTAGCACAGATACGCAGTATTTT. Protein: CASSGTGTSSTDTQYF.

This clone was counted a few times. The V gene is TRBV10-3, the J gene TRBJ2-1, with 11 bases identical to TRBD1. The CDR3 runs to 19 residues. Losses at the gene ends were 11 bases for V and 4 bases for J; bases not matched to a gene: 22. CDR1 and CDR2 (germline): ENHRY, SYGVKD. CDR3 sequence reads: CASMGTGGIPGANYNEQFF. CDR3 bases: TGTGCCTCAATGGGGACAGGGGGGATACCGGGAGCAAATTACAATGAGCAGTTCTTC.

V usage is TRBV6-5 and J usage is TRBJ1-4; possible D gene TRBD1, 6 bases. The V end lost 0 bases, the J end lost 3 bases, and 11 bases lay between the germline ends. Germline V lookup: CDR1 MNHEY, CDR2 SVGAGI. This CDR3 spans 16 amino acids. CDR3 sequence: CASSYSGAQANEKLFF. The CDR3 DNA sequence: TGTGCCAGCAGTTACTCGGGGGCGCAGGCTAATGAAAAACTGTTTTTT.

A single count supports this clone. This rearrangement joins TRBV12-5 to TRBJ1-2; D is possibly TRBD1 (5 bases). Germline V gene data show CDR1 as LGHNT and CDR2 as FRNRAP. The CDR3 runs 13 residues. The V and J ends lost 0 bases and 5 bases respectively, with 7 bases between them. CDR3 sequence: CASGLVPGYGYTF. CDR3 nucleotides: TGTGCTAGTGGTTTGGTACCAGGGTATGGCTACACCTTC.

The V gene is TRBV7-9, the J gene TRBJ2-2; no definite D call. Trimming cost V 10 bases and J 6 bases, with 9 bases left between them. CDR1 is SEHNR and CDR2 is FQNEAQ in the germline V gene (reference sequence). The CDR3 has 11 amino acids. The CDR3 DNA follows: TGTGCCAACTTGGTGGCCGGGGAGCTGTTTTTT. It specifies CANLVAGELFF.

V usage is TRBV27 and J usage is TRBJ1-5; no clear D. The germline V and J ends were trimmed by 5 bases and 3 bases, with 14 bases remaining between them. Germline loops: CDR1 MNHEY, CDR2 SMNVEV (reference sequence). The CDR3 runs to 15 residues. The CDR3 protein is CASSRLGFSNQPQHF. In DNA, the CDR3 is TGTGCCAGCAGTCGACTAGGTTTTTCCAATCAGCCCCAGCATTTT.

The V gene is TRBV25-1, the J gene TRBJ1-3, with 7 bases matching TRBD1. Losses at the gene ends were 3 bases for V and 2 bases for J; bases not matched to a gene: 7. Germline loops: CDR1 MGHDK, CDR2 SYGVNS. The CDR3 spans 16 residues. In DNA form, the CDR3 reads TGTGCCAGCAGTGACCCCTCGACAGGGCCTGGAAACACCATATATTTT. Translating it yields CASSDPSTGPGNTIYF.